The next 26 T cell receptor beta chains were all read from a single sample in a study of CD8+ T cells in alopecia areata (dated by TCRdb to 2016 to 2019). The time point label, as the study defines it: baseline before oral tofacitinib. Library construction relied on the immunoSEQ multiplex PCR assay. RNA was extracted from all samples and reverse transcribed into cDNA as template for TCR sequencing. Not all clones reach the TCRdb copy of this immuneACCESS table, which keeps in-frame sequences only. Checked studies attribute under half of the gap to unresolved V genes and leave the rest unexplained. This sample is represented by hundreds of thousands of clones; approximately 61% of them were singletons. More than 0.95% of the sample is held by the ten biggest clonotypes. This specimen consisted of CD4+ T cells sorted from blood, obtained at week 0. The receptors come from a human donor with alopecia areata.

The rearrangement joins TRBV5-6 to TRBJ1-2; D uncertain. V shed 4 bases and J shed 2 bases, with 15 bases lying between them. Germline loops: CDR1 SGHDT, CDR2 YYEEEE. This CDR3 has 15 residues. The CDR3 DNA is TGTGCCAGCAGCCTTGGGATAGGAGGGAACTATGGCTACACCTTC. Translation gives CASSLGIGGNYGYTF.

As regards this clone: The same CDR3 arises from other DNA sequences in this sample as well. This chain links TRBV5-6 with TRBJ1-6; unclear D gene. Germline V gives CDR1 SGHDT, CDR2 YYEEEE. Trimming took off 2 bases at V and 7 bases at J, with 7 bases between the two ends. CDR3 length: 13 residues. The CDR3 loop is CASSLAANSPLHF. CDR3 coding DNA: TGTGCCAGCAGCTTAGCGGCGAATTCACCCCTCCACTTT.

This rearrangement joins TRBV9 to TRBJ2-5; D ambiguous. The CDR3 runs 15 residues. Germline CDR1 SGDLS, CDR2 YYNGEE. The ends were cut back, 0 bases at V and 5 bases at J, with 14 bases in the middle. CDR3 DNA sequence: TGTGCCAGCAGCGTAGTTGGGGTACCTCTGGAGACCCAGTACTTC. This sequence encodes CASSVVGVPLETQYF.

CDR3 coding DNA: TGTGCCAGCAGTCCCACAGGGTTACCTGGGGCCAACGTCCTGACTTTC. Encoded protein: CASSPTGLPGANVLTF. The chain links TRBV6-6 to TRBJ2-6; tentatively, D is TRBD1 (6 bases). From germline, CDR1 is MNHNY and CDR2 SVGAGI (reference sequence). V was pared by 5 bases and J by 2 bases, with 13 bases between. This CDR3 region has 16 residues.

The CDR3 spells CARLAGSGANVLTF. In DNA form, the CDR3 reads TGTGCCCGGCTAGCAGGGTCTGGGGCCAACGTCCTGACTTTC. V usage is TRBV30 and J usage is TRBJ2-6; D may correspond to TRBD1 or TRBD2 (5 bases each). V lost 8 bases, J lost 1 base, and 12 bases lay in between. CDR1 is GTSNPN and CDR2 is SVGIG in the germline V gene (reference sequence). The length of the CDR3 is 14 residues.

DNA for the CDR3: TGTGCCTGGAGGCCAGGACAGGGTTTGGTCGAGCAGTACTTC. It yields the protein CAWRPGQGLVEQYF. The V and J genes are TRBV30 and TRBJ2-7, with TRBD1 identical over 8 bases. The junction had 10 bases not matched to a gene; V was cut back by 3 bases and J by 6 bases. This CDR3 contains 14 residues. Germline V gene sequence: CDR1 GTSNPN, CDR2 SVGIG (reference sequence). The full variable domain, rest sourced from reference TRBV30 and TRBJ2-7, is SQTIHQWPATLVQPVGSPLSLECTVEGTSNPNLYWYRQAAGRGLQLLFYSVGIGQISSEVPQNLSASRPQDRQFILSSKKLLLSDSGFYLCAWRPGQGLVEQYFGPGTRLTVT.

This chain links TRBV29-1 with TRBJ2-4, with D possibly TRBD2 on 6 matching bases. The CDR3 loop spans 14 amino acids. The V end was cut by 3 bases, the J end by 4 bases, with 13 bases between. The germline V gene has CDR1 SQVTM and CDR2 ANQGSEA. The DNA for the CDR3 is TGCAGCGTTGATTCGGGGGACCTAAAAAACATTCAGTACTTC. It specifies CSVDSGDLKNIQYF.

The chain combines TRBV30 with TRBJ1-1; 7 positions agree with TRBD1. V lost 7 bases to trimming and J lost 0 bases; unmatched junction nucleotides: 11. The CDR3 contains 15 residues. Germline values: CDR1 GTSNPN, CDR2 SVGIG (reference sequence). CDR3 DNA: TGTGCCTATCGTAAGGGACAGAAAGTGAACACTGAAGCTTTCTTT. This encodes CAYRKGQKVNTEAFF.

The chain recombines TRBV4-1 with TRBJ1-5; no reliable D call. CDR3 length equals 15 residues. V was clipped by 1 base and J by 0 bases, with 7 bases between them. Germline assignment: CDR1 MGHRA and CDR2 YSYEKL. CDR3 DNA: TGCGCCAGCAGCCAAGTACCGTCTAGCAATCAGCCCCAGCATTTT. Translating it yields CASSQVPSSNQPQHF.

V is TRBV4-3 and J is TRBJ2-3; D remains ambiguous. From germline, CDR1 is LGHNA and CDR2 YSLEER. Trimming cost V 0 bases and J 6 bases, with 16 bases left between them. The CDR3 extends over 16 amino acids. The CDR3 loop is CASSQEARGYQDTQYF. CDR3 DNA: TGCGCCAGCAGCCAAGAAGCACGTGGGTACCAGGATACGCAGTATTTT.

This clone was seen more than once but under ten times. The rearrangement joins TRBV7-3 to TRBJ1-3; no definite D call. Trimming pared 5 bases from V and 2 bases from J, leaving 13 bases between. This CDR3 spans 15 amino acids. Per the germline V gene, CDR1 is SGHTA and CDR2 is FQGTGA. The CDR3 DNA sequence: TGTGCCAGCAGCAGTGACGGCGGCCCTGGAAACACCATATATTTT. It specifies CASSSDGGPGNTIYF.

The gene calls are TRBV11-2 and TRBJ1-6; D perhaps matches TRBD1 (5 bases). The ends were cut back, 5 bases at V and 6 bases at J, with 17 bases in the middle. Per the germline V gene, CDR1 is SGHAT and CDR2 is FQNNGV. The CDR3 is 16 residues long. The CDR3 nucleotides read TGTGCCAGCAGCCTCCCGTCGGGGGGTAGTAATTCACCCCTCCACTTT. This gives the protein CASSLPSGGSNSPLHF.

The CDR3 reads CASSHLTGEAEAFF. The CDR3 DNA is TGTGCCAGCAGCCATCTGACAGGGGAAGCTGAAGCTTTCTTT. The chain couples TRBV14 to TRBJ1-1, with 8 bases lining up with TRBD1. V gave up 3 bases and J gave up 6 bases; unmatched junction bases: 6. CDR1 and CDR2 from the germline V gene are SGHDN and FVKESK. This CDR3 comprises 14 residues.

CDR3: CSVQGAATNEKLFF. In nucleotides, the CDR3 is TGCAGCGTCCAAGGCGCCGCAACTAATGAAAAACTGTTTTTT. V gene TRBV29-1 combines with J gene TRBJ1-4; D uncertain. Germline V gene lookup returns CDR1 SQVTM and CDR2 ANQGSEA. This CDR3 spans 14 amino acids. Trimming removed 6 bases at V and 0 bases at J, with 11 bases between.

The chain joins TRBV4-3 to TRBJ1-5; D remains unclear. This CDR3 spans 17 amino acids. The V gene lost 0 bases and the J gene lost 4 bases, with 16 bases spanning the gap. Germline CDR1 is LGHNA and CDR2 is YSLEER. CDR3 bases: TGCGCCAGCAGCCAAGATCCAGCCGCCGGAGGGAATCAGCCCCAGCATTTT. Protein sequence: CASSQDPAAGGNQPQHF.

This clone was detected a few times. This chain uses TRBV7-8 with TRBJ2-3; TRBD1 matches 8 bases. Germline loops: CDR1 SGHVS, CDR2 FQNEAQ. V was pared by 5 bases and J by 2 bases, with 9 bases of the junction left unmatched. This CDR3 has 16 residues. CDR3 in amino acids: CASSTLRDRSTDTQYF. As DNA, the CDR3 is TGTGCCAGCAGCACCCTCCGGGACAGGTCCACAGATACGCAGTATTTT.

CDR3 loop: CASSAQGQANSPLHF. Written as DNA, the CDR3 is TGTGCCAGCAGTGCCCAGGGACAGGCTAATTCACCCCTCCACTTT. The chain carries TRBV25-1 and TRBJ1-6; 8 bases agree with TRBD1. CDR1 is MGHDK, CDR2 SYGVNS, per germline. With V trimmed by 4 bases and J by 6 bases, 5 bases remained unmatched. The CDR3 runs 15 residues. Together with reference TRBV25-1 and TRBJ1-6, the CDR3 gives the full variable domain: EADIYQTPRYLVIGTGKKITLECSQTMGHDKMYWYQQDPGMELHLIHYSYGVNSTEKGDLSSESTVSRIRTEHFPLTLESARPSHTSQYLCASSAQGQANSPLHFGNGTRLTVT.

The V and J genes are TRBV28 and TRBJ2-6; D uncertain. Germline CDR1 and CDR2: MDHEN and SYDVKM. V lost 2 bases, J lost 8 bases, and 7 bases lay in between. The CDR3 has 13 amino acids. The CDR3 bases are TGTGCCAGCAGTTTAGGGTCTTCCAACGTCCTGACTTTC. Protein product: CASSLGSSNVLTF.

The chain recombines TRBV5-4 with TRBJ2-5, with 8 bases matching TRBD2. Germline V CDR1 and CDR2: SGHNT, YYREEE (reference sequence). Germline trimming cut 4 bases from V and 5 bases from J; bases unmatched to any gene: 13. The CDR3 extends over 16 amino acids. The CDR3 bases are TGTGCCAGCAGCCCGGAGGAGGGGAGGACTAGCGAGACCCAGTACTTC. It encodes CASSPEEGRTSETQYF.

The CDR3, as DNA: TGTGCCAGCAGTGAGTTTCGGGAGACCCAGTACTTC. As protein: CASSEFRETQYF. The J gene is TRBJ2-5, the V gene TRBV25-1; no definite D call. CDR1 is MGHDK and CDR2 is SYGVNS in the germline V gene. CDR3 size: 12 residues. V lost 3 bases and J 5 bases, leaving 7 bases between the germline ends.

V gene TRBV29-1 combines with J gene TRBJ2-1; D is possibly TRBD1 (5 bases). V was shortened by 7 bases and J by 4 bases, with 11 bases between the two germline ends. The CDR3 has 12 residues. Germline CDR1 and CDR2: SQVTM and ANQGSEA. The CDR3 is CSASDIYNEQFF. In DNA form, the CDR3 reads TGCAGCGCTTCGGACATTTACAATGAGCAGTTCTTC.

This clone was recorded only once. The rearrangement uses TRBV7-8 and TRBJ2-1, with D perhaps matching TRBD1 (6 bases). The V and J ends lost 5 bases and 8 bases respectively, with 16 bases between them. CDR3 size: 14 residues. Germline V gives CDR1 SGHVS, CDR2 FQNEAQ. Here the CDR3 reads CASSVGYRAHEQFF. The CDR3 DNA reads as TGTGCCAGCAGCGTAGGATACAGGGCCCATGAGCAGTTCTTC.

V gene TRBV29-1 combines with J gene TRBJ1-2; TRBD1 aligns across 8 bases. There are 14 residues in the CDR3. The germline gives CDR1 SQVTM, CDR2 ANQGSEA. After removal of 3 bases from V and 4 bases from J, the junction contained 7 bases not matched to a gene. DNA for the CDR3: TGCAGCGTTGAGGACAGGGTCCCTGCCTATGGCTACACCTTC. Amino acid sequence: CSVEDRVPAYGYTF.

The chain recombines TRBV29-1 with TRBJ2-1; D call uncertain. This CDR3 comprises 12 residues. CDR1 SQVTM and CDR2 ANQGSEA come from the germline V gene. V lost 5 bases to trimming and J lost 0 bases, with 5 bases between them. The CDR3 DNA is TGCAGCGTTTTGGTCTCCTACAATGAGCAGTTCTTC. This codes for CSVLVSYNEQFF.

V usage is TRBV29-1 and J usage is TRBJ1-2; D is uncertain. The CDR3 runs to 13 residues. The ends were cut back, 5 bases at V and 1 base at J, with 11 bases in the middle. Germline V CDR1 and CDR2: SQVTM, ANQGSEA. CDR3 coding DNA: TGCAGCGTTTTAGACGGATTTAACTATGGCTACACCTTC. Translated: CSVLDGFNYGYTF.

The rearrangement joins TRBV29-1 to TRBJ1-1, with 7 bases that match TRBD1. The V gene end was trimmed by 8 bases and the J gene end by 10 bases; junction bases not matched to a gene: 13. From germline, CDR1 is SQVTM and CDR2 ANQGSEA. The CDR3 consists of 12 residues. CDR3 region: CSSNKGARSAFF. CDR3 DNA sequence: TGCAGCTCAAATAAGGGGGCGCGGTCAGCTTTCTTT.